The sequence of this T cell receptor beta chain was determined in a study of blood T cell repertoires in COVID-19. Across the study: Samples of COVID-19 (acute and convalescent) were obtained from the United States, Italy and Spain. PBMCs, B-cell-depleted T cells, or T cells were the source of the cDNA or gDNA that made up the material.

Germline lookup yields CDR1 LNHDA and CDR2 SQIVND (reference sequence). The J segment lost 6 bases and the V segment lost 3 bases, leaving 3 bases of the junction unmatched. The CDR3 spans 15 residues. Comment on this clone: The sample has other DNA sequences that encode this CDR3 too.

Authors' processing steps: Counts of nucleated cells, estimated from reference gene primer amplification, were obtained. The protocol was immunoSEQ multiplex PCR, while the TCRdb copy is restricted to in-frame clones and leaves out a portion. For V, J and clone size, that table is used; D and trimming come from the DNA. The sample shows about 270,000 clones, around nine tenths of them seen only once. The V call is TRBV19, the J call TRBJ1-5; 12 nucleotides align to TRBD1. The TCR comes from a woman aged 55-70 years who had recovered from COVID-19. What was sequenced was peripheral blood. CDR3: CASSIGTGGGQPQHF. The CDR3 nucleotides are TGTGCCAGTAGTATTGGGACAGGGGGCGGTCAGCCCCAGCATTTT.